This T cell receptor (beta chain) appears in the sequencing data of a study of blood T cells in healthy people across ages. Whole-study results and caveats: Comparison with aged donors showed that long-lived donors had more naive CD4+ cells and higher diversity. Not knowing donor CMV status may have confounded expanded clonotype changes.

Sample-barcoded 5' priming and a J-beta primer mix drove a second PCR of roughly 6 to 12 cycles. TCRdb recomputed calls from the 5' RACE reads with MiXCR, one row per CDR3 protein. This table holds approximately 320,000 distinct CDR3 sequences, roughly 26% found once. As regards this clonotype: Antigen specificity is unknown. An end of the junction differs from the germline gene, which may be a read error.

The CDR3 extends over 17 amino acids. Germline CDR1 reads LGHDT; CDR2 reads YNNKEL (reference sequence). The sequencing input was blood. The chain couples TRBV3-1 to TRBJ2-3; 11 nucleotides match TRBD2. This clonotype originated in a woman aged 65 to 85 in good health. In DNA form, the CDR3 reads TGTGCCAGCAGCCAAAGGGTAACCGGGACTAGCGGAGATACGCGGTATTTT. Translating it yields CASSQRVTGTSGDTRYF.